This TCR beta chain emerged from a study of T cell responses to AZD1222 COVID-19 vaccine. Points from the study as a whole: Variant regions that are unmutated are reportedly the target of nearly half of spike-specific TCRs. There were vaccine-associated CD4 TCRs across spike, dominant at 160-218 and 743-854.

TCRdb keeps only in-frame clones here, not all; method: immunoSEQ multiplex PCR. The sample comprises 75,000 to 100,000 clones, roughly 90% of which are singletons, and 2.8% rests with the top ten. Trimming stripped 3 bases from V and 1 base from J, with 5 bases between. The CDR3 is 13 amino acids. Germline assignment: CDR1 LGHNT and CDR2 FRNRAP. Comment on this clone: Its antigen is not identified.

This specimen consisted of peripheral blood, obtained on day 0 of AZD1222 vaccination. This clonotype was sampled from an adult in good health. V and J are TRBV12-5 and TRBJ2-3; D not resolved. CDR3 protein: CASGLLGTDTQYF. Written as DNA, the CDR3 is TGTGCTAGTGGTTTATTGGGCACAGATACGCAGTATTTT. The full variable domain, completed using reference TRBV12-5 and TRBJ2-3, is DARVTQTPRHKVTEMGQEVTMRCQPILGHNTVFWYRQTMMQGLELLAYFRNRAPLDDSGMPKDRFSAEMPDATLATLKIQPSEPRDSAVYFCASGLLGTDTQYFGPGTRLTVL.